The rows below give T cell receptor beta chains drawn from one sample of a study of molecular identifiers for immune sequencing clone quantification. TCRdb re-called the PCR reads through MiXCR, storing one row per CDR3 protein. Of some 91,000 distinct CDR3 sequences detected, approximately 25% appear once; the ten largest clones hold approximately 0.94%. The sequenced material came from naive CD8+ T cells from blood, with Jurkat cell RNA spiked in. The receptors were gathered from a human donor in good health. Some libraries in this study had Jurkat cell RNA spiked in. Each CDR3 is given with its conserved first and last residue. D genes are given only for firm matches. The size field is filled for only some rows; it gives once, few, many or a size class.

CDR3nt	CDR3aa	abundance	v_gene	j_gene	d_gene
TGTGCCAGCAGCCCCACACTTAACTATGGCTACACCTTC	CASSPTLNYGYTF	few	TRBV6-2/TRBV6-3	TRBJ1-2	-
TGTGCCAGCAGCTTAGGGACTAGCGTTCCGGGGGAGCAGTACTTC	CASSLGTSVPGEQYF	many	TRBV7-2	TRBJ2-7	TRBD2
TGTGCCAGCAGTTACTCGTCATCGGCTACACTAGCGGATCAAGAGACCCAGTACTTC	CASSYSSSATLADQETQYF	few	TRBV6-5	TRBJ2-5	TRBD2
TGTGCCAGCAGCTCTACAGGGCCCAATTCACCCCTCCACTTT	CASSSTGPNSPLHF	many	TRBV7-9	TRBJ1-6	-
TGCGCCAGCAGCCAAGACTTAACGGAGCGACGCGGGAACGAGCAGTACTTC	CASSQDLTERRGNEQYF	many	TRBV4-3	TRBJ2-7	-
TGTGCCAGCAGTTTTGGAGTGGCTAGCGGGAATGAGCAGTTCTTC	CASSFGVASGNEQFF	many	TRBV12-3/TRBV12-4	TRBJ2-1	TRBD2
TGTGCCAGCAGTTCCAACTTGGGACCCCGGGGGCGCGAGCAGTACTTC	CASSSNLGPRGREQYF	many	TRBV27	TRBJ2-7	-
TGCAGCGTTGTCTCGCCGCTTGAGCGGGGTAGCACAGATACGCAGTATTTT	CSVVSPLERGSTDTQYF	many	TRBV29-1	TRBJ2-3	TRBD2
TGCGCCAGCAGCCAAGATAGTAGCGGGGGCGGTAATGAGCAGTTCTTC	CASSQDSSGGGNEQFF	many	TRBV4-3	TRBJ2-1	TRBD2
TGTGCCAGCAGCTCTTTGGGGGGGGGACCCAATGAGCAGTTCTTC	CASSSLGGGPNEQFF	-	TRBV5-4	TRBJ2-1	TRBD2
TGCAGCGGGAATCCTACAGGGGGCACTGAAGCTTTCTTT	CSGNPTGGTEAFF	many	TRBV29-1	TRBJ1-1	TRBD1
TGTGCCAGCAGCTTGAATCCTGGCCCTTTAGCCAAAAACATTCAGTACTTC	CASSLNPGPLAKNIQYF	many	TRBV5-4	TRBJ2-4	-
TGCGCCAGCAGCCAAGCCCCAGGACTAGCAAGTAATGAGCAGTTCTTC	CASSQAPGLASNEQFF	many	TRBV4-1	TRBJ2-1	TRBD2
TGTGCCAGCAGCTCGGGGGACACCTACGAGCAGTACTTC	CASSSGDTYEQYF	many	TRBV7-9	TRBJ2-7	-
TGCGCCAGCAGAAGCTCAGGGGGCTCCTACGAGCAGTACTTC	CASRSSGGSYEQYF	many	TRBV5-1	TRBJ2-7	TRBD1
TGTGCCACACGACAGGGTTTTCAGGAGACCCAGTACTTC	CATRQGFQETQYF	few	TRBV6-5	TRBJ2-5	TRBD1
TGTGCCAGCAGCTCGAGACTAGCGGGAGGGCTTGAGACCCAGTACTTC	CASSSRLAGGLETQYF	-	TRBV7-9	TRBJ2-5	TRBD2
TGTGCCAGCAGATCCAGACAGGGGCTCTACGAGCAGTACTTC	CASRSRQGLYEQYF	-	TRBV6-5	TRBJ2-7	TRBD1
TGTGCCAGCACCCTGACCCCGGACAGGGTCTACGAGCAGTACTTC	CASTLTPDRVYEQYF	few	TRBV28	TRBJ2-7	TRBD1
TGTGCCAGCAGTTTACAACAGGGGGAAGCTTTCTTT	CASSLQQGEAFF	many	TRBV27	TRBJ1-1	TRBD1